This T cell receptor (beta chain) derives from a study of response to subunit inactivated influenza vaccine. Study-level findings and limits: Authors suggested each seasonal flu vaccination may recruit only limited numbers of new T cells.

As for this clonotype: Its antigen is unknown.

In TCRdb, the RT-PCR reads were re-called with MiXCR into one record per CDR3 protein. The repertoire holds roughly 700,000 distinct CDR3 sequences, approximately 15% seen once, with around 6.5% in the top ten. The clonotype originates from a man in his fifties or sixties who received an inactivated influenza vaccine. This specimen was PBMCs from blood, taken about 14 days before vaccination.

The CDR3 region is CATLAGGLGDEQFF. CDR3 DNA: TGTGCCACTCTAGCGGGGGGCCTAGGGGATGAGCAGTTCTTC. The V and J genes are TRBV28 and TRBJ2-1, with TRBD2 matching over 11 bases. Trimming at V came to 10 bases and at J to 8 bases, leaving 10 bases not matched to a gene. CDR1 and CDR2 from the germline V gene are MDHEN and SYDVKM. The CDR3 has 14 residues.